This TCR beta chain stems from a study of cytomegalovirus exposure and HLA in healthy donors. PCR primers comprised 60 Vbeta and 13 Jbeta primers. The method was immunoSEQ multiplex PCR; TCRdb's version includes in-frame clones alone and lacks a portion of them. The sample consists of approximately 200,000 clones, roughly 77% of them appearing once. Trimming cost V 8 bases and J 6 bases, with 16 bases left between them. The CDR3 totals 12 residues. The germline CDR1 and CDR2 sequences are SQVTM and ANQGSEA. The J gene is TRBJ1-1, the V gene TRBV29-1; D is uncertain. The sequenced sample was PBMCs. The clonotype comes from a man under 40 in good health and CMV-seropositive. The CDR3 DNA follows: TGCAGCTCCGGGGAAGGGCGGCCTGAAGCTTTCTTT. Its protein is CSSGEGRPEAFF. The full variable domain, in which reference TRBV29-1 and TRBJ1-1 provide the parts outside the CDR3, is SAVISQKPSRDICQRGTSLTIQCQVDSQVTMMFWYRQQPGQSLTLIATANQGSEATYESGFVIDKFPISRPNLTFSTLTVSNMSPEDSSIYLCSSGEGRPEAFFGQGTRLTVV.